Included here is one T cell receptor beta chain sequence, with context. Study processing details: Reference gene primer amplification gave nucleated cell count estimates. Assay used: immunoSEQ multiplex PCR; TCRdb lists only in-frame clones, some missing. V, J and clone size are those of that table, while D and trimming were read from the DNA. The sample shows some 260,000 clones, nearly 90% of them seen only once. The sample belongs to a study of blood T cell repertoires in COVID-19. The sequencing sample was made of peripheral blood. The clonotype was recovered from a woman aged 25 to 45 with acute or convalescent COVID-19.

DNA for the CDR3: TGTGCCAGCAGTTTTCAGGCAGGTACTGAAGCTTTCTTT. This sequence encodes CASSFQAGTEAFF. The chain employs TRBV27 and TRBJ1-1; unclear D gene. CDR1 MNHEY and CDR2 SMNVEV come from the germline V gene (reference sequence). This CDR3 is 13 amino acids long. V lost 3 bases and J lost 5, with 10 bases in between.